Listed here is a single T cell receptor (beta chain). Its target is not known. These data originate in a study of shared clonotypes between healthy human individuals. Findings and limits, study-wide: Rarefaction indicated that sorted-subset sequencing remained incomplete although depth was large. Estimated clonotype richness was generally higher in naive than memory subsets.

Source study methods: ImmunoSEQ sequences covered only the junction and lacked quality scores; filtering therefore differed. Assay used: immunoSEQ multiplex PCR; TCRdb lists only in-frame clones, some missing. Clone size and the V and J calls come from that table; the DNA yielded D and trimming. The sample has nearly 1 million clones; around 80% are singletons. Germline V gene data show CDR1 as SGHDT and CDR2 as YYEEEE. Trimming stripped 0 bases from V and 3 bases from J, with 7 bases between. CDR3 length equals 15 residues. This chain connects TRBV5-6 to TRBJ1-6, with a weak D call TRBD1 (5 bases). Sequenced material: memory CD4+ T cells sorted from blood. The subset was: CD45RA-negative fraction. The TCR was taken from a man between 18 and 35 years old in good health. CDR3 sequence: CASSLGQIYNSPLHF. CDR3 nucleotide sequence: TGTGCCAGCAGCTTGGGACAGATCTATAATTCACCCCTCCACTTT.